These 27 T cell receptor beta chains originate from one sample sequenced in a study of regulatory T cells in long-lasting Graves disease. To make TCR beta libraries, researchers used iRepertoire HTBI primers and Arm-PCR of CDR3 regions. MiXCR, applied by TCRdb to the multiplex PCR reads, yields one record per CDR3 protein. The profile shows hundreds of thousands of distinct CDR3 sequences, 15% to 20% of them singletons. Time point meaning: newly diagnosed GD, antithyroid drugs for less than 3 months. Researchers made the TCR library from RNA that was extracted from PBMCs. This sample also belongs to another study, concerning T cells in Graves' hyperthyroidism and ophthalmopathy.

The sequences come from peripheral blood mononuclear cells (PBMCs), collected at new diagnosis, from a patient treated with antithyroid drugs. The source of these receptors is a woman aged 30 to 39 with Graves disease.

This sequence joins TRBV7-9 and TRBJ2-6; 7 bases align to TRBD2. The CDR3 is 18 amino acids. V trimming: 3 bases; J trimming: 0 bases; junction bases outside the gene matches: 8. Germline V gene data show CDR1 as SEHNR and CDR2 as FQNEAQ (reference sequence). The CDR3 DNA follows: TGTGCCAGCAGCTTGTTTGTGGGGGACTACTCTGGGGCCAACGTCCTGACTTTC. Protein: CASSLFVGDYSGANVLTF.

This chain joins TRBV5-1 and TRBJ2-5; 8 bases are a match to TRBD2. The ends lost 0 bases at V and 4 bases at J; junction bases unmatched: 5. The CDR3 spans 15 residues. Germline lookup yields CDR1 SGHRS and CDR2 YFSETQ. The DNA for the CDR3 is TGCGCCAGCAGCTTGGTTCCGGGAGGGGGAGAGACCCAGTACTTC. Its protein product is CASSLVPGGGETQYF.

V and J are TRBV27 and TRBJ1-2, with 7 bases matching TRBD1. V lost 5 bases to trimming and J lost 7 bases; unmatched junction nucleotides: 7. The CDR3 runs 13 residues. The germline V gene encodes CDR1 MNHEY and CDR2 SMNVEV (reference sequence). DNA of the CDR3: TGTGCCAGCAGTCCAGGGGGTCTCAGTGGCTACACCTTC. Its protein product is CASSPGGLSGYTF.

This clonotype was observed a handful of times. This chain links TRBV6-1 with TRBJ2-5; tentatively, D is TRBD1 or TRBD2 (5 bases each). Trimming removed 8 bases at V and 5 bases at J, with 12 bases between. The CDR3 has 12 residues. Per the germline V gene, CDR1 is MNHNS and CDR2 is SASEGT. The CDR3 nucleotides read TGTGCCAGCCAGGACTGGGGGGAGACCCAGTACTTC. Its translation is CASQDWGETQYF.

The chain carries TRBV9 and TRBJ2-1, with D perhaps matching TRBD1 or TRBD2 (5 bases each). Trimming cost V 1 base and J 6 bases, with 14 bases left between them. The CDR3 extends over 15 amino acids. Germline lookup yields CDR1 SGDLS and CDR2 YYNGEE. The CDR3 region is CASSVLGDPGNEQFF. For the CDR3, the DNA is TGTGCCAGCAGCGTACTAGGGGACCCCGGCAATGAGCAGTTCTTC.

The table lists this clonotype with many counts. This chain connects TRBV6-5 to TRBJ2-5, with 7 bases matching TRBD2. Unmatched junction bases numbered 14, after V lost 2 bases and J lost 5 bases. The CDR3 sequence is 17 residues long. Looked up from germline, CDR1 is MNHEY and CDR2 is SVGAGI. In DNA, the CDR3 is TGTGCCAGCAGTTACCCCTATTGGGCGGGAGCGGGCGAGACCCAGTACTTC. It encodes CASSYPYWAGAGETQYF.

This clonotype appeared a few times. The genes are TRBV20-1 and TRBJ2-3; 14 positions agree with TRBD2. V lost 5 bases to trimming and J lost 6 bases; unmatched junction nucleotides: 10. This CDR3 is 16 amino acids long. Looked up from germline, CDR1 is DFQATT and CDR2 is SNEGSKA (reference sequence). DNA for the CDR3: TGCAGTGCTTATCACGCCGGGACTAGCGGGGGCGATACGCAGTATTTT. Translated, it gives CSAYHAGTSGGDTQYF.

This clonotype has at least ten counts. The gene calls are TRBV20-1 and TRBJ2-3; 13 positions agree with TRBD2. CDR3 length: 17 amino acids. Looked up from germline, CDR1 is DFQATT and CDR2 is SNEGSKA (reference sequence). J gave up 0 bases and V 5 bases, and 8 bases lay outside the gene matches. CDR3 DNA sequence: TGCAGTGCTCGTAGGACTAGCGGGAGCGGTAGCACAGATACGCAGTATTTT. Its protein product is CSARRTSGSGSTDTQYF.

This chain joins TRBV6-2 or TRBV6-3 and TRBJ1-1; 7 nucleotides agree with TRBD1. The CDR3 loop spans 16 amino acids. V dropped 5 bases and J dropped 2; count of bases not matched to a gene: 11. Germline V gene lookup returns CDR1 MNHEY and CDR2 SVGEGT. The CDR3 spells CASSPEQGRANTEAFF. The DNA for the CDR3 is TGTGCCAGCAGTCCAGAACAGGGGCGGGCAAACACTGAAGCTTTCTTT.

As concerns this clonotype: Possible read error: a much larger clone is one base away. The V call is TRBV7-8, the J call TRBJ2-5, with D tentatively TRBD2 (6 bases). CDR1 and CDR2 (germline): SGHVS, FQNEAQ. This CDR3 spans 15 amino acids. Here the CDR3 reads CAGSFARGMQETQYF. The CDR3 region has the DNA TGTGCCGGCAGCTTTGCTCGCGGGATGCAAGAGACCCAGTACTTC.

This clonotype has a count of ten or more. This rearrangement joins TRBV28 to TRBJ2-3; possible D gene TRBD1, 6 bases. The CDR3 extends over 14 amino acids. CDR1 and CDR2 (germline): MDHEN, SYDVKM. Trimming cost V 7 bases and J 3 bases, with 14 bases left between them. The CDR3 is CASTPSGVTDTQYF. CDR3 sequence (DNA): TGTGCCAGCACCCCCTCAGGGGTAACAGATACGCAGTATTTT.

The gene calls are TRBV11-2 and TRBJ2-1; TRBD2 aligns across 12 bases. V gave up 4 bases and J gave up 6 bases; unmatched junction bases: 16. The CDR3 length is 19 residues. Germline V gives CDR1 SGHAT, CDR2 FQNNGV. In DNA, the CDR3 is TGTGCCAGCAGCTACTCCGGGGCTAGCGGGAGGGCCGCCTCCAATGAGCAGTTCTTC. Protein product: CASSYSGASGRAASNEQFF.

This clonotype was picked up a small number of times. The chain uses TRBV15 and TRBJ2-5; a possible D gene is TRBD1 (5 bases). V was clipped by 5 bases and J by 8 bases, with 12 bases between them. This CDR3 region has 12 residues. Germline CDR1 is LNHNV and CDR2 is YYDKDF (reference sequence). The CDR3 sequence is CATSGQGHTQYF. DNA of the CDR3: TGTGCCACCAGCGGACAAGGTCATACCCAGTACTTC.

This clonotype was found many times. The chain carries TRBV3-1 and TRBJ2-7; 7 bases match TRBD1. CDR1 and CDR2 (germline): LGHDT, YNNKEL (reference sequence). The CDR3 contains 13 residues. The V gene end was trimmed by 4 bases and the J gene end by 3 bases; junction bases not matched to a gene: 3. The CDR3 protein is CASSPGTDYEQYF. CDR3 nucleotides: TGTGCCAGCAGCCCTGGGACAGACTACGAGCAGTACTTC.

This clonotype was seen a handful of times. The chain recombines TRBV19 with TRBJ2-1; D ambiguous. This CDR3 contains 14 residues. Germline V gives CDR1 LNHDA, CDR2 SQIVND (reference sequence). Deletions cut 7 bases from V and 8 bases from J, with 18 bases between. The CDR3 region has the DNA TGTGCCAGTAAAGATTGGGGTTCTGTAGATGAGCAGTTCTTC. It is translated as CASKDWGSVDEQFF.

This clonotype has at least ten counts. This chain connects TRBV5-1 to TRBJ2-3; D gene ambiguous. This CDR3 has 12 amino acids. Germline assignment: CDR1 SGHRS and CDR2 YFSETQ. The V end lost 1 base, the J end lost 6 bases, and 6 bases lay between the germline ends. The CDR3 DNA reads TGCGCCAGCAGCTTGTTGAAGGATACGCAGTATTTT. It specifies CASSLLKDTQYF.

This clonotype was found a few times. The rearrangement uses TRBV4-1 and TRBJ2-6; TRBD2 might be the D (6 bases). Deletions cut 4 bases from V and 0 bases from J, with 25 bases between. From germline, CDR1 is MGHRA and CDR2 YSYEKL. CDR3 length: 21 amino acids. The CDR3 DNA is TGCGCCAGCAGCCTCCGAACCCGCTCGGCGGGACCCGACTCTGGGGCCAACGTCCTGACTTTC. It translates to CASSLRTRSAGPDSGANVLTF.

The sample holds a few counts of this clonotype. This chain uses TRBV5-6 with TRBJ1-6; tentatively, D is TRBD1 (6 bases). Germline V gives CDR1 SGHDT, CDR2 YYEEEE. This CDR3 spans 16 amino acids. The germline V and J ends were trimmed by 3 bases and 2 bases, with 12 bases remaining between them. CDR3 protein: CASSSHRAPYNSPLHF. CDR3 coding DNA: TGTGCCAGCAGCTCTCACAGGGCCCCCTATAATTCACCCCTCCACTTT.

Points on this clonotype: A much larger clone lies one base from this, so it may be a read error. The J gene is TRBJ2-3, the V gene TRBV15; 9 bases map to TRBD2. Unmatched junction bases numbered 18, after V lost 7 bases and J lost 4 bases. The CDR3 consists of 18 residues. The V gene's germline CDR1 is LNHNV and CDR2 YYDKDF (reference sequence). The CDR3 protein is CATKSPAGGPGGSDTQYF. In DNA, the CDR3 is TGTGCCACCAAGAGCCCAGCGGGAGGCCCTGGGGGCTCAGATACGCAGTATTTT.

This clonotype came up many times. The chain joins TRBV3-1 to TRBJ2-1; 12 bases match TRBD1. This CDR3 is built from 13 residues. Per the germline V gene, CDR1 is LGHDT and CDR2 is YNNKEL (reference sequence). With V trimmed by 5 bases and J by 9 bases, 2 bases remained unmatched. The DNA of the CDR3 is TGTGCCAGCAGCTGGGGACAGGGGGCTGAGCAGTTCTTC. Translating it yields CASSWGQGAEQFF.

V is TRBV28 and J is TRBJ2-1; 9 bases are shared with TRBD2. The CDR3 spans 14 residues. After removal of 5 bases from V and 9 bases from J, the junction contained 8 bases not matched to a gene. The V gene's germline CDR1 is MDHEN and CDR2 SYDVKM. CDR3 nucleotides: TGTGCCAGCAGTACCCTAGCGGGGAGGTTTGAGCAGTTCTTC. Protein product: CASSTLAGRFEQFF.

This clonotype has more than one count but fewer than ten. The chain employs TRBV5-5 and TRBJ1-4; D unclear. V was clipped by 4 bases and J by 2 bases, with 12 bases between them. CDR3 length: 15 residues. CDR1 and CDR2 (germline): SGHKS, YYEKEE (reference sequence). This CDR3 is CASSVGGRTNEKLFF. In nucleotides, the CDR3 is TGTGCCAGCAGCGTGGGTGGTAGGACTAATGAAAAACTGTTTTTT.

There are many counts of this clonotype. The chain joins TRBV6-1 to TRBJ2-2; D unclear. Trimming stripped 1 base from V and 5 bases from J, with 11 bases between. Germline V gene sequence: CDR1 MNHNS, CDR2 SASEGT. The length of the CDR3 is 15 residues. Here the CDR3 reads CASSEDVEGTGELFF. CDR3 sequence (DNA): TGTGCCAGCAGTGAAGATGTGGAAGGTACCGGGGAGCTGTTTTTT.

In its sample, this clonotype was seen many times. This chain connects TRBV6-2 or TRBV6-3 to TRBJ2-5; D assignment may be TRBD1 or TRBD2 (5 bases each). The V end was cut by 0 bases, the J end by 0 bases, with 14 bases between. The CDR3 is made up of 17 amino acids. Germline assignment: CDR1 MNHEY and CDR2 SVGEGT. The chain's CDR3 is CASSYSMYRDDQETQYF. CDR3 nucleotide sequence: TGTGCCAGCAGTTACTCGATGTACCGGGACGACCAAGAGACCCAGTACTTC.

V is TRBV20-1 and J is TRBJ2-7; D possibly matches TRBD1 or TRBD2 (7 bases each). V lost 6 bases to trimming and J lost 0 bases, with 18 bases between them. The CDR3 is made up of 15 amino acids. In germline, CDR1 is DFQATT, CDR2 SNEGSKA (reference sequence). This chain's CDR3 is CSAEGGWTSSYEQYF. CDR3 sequence (DNA): TGCAGTGCCGAAGGGGGCTGGACTAGCTCCTACGAGCAGTACTTC.

The chain has TRBV29-1 and TRBJ1-2; maybe TRBD1 (6 bases). The CDR3 runs 11 residues. Between the trimmed V and J ends, which lost 7 bases and 8 bases, there was a span of 14 bases. Germline V gene sequence: CDR1 SQVTM, CDR2 ANQGSEA. CDR3 region: CSGQEQGGYTF. Here the CDR3 DNA reads TGCAGCGGCCAAGAACAGGGAGGCTACACCTTC.

This clonotype was found many times. V is TRBV9 and J is TRBJ1-1; no clear D gene. The germline gives CDR1 SGDLS, CDR2 YYNGEE. Trimming pared 0 bases from V and 0 bases from J, leaving 9 bases between. This CDR3 contains 15 residues. The DNA for the CDR3 is TGTGCCAGCAGCGTAGTGTCCGAGATGAACACTGAAGCTTTCTTT. As protein: CASSVVSEMNTEAFF.